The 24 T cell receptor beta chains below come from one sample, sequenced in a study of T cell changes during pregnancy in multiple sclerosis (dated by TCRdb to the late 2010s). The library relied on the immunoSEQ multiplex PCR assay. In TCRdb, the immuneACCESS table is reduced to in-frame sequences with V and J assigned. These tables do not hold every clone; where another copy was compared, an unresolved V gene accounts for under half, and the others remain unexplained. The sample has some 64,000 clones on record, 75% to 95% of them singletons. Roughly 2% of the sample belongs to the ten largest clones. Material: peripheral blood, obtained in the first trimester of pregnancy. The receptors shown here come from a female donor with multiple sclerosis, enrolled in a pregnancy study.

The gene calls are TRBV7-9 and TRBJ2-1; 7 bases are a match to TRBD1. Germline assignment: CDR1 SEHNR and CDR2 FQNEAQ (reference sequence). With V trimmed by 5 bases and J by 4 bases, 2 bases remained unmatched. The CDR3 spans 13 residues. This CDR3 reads CASSTGQYNEQFF. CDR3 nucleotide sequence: TGTGCCAGCAGCACGGGACAGTACAATGAGCAGTTCTTC.

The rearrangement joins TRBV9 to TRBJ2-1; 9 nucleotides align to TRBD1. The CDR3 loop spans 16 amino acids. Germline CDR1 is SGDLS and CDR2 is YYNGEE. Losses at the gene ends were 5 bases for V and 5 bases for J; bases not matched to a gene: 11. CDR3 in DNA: TGTGCCAGCAGTTTTCCGGGACAGGGTTTTAACAATGAGCAGTTCTTC. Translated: CASSFPGQGFNNEQFF.

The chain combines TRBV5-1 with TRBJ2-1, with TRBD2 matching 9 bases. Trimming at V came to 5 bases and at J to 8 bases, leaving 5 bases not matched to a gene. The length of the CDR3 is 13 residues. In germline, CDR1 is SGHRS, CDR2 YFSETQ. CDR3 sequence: CASSRAGGDEQFF. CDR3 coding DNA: TGCGCCAGCAGTAGGGCGGGAGGGGATGAGCAGTTCTTC.

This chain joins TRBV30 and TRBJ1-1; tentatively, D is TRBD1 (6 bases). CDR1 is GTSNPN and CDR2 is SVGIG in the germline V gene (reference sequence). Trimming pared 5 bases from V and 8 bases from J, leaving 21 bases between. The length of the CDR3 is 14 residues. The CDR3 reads CAWGTPTGPFEAFF. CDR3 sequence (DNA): TGTGCCTGGGGCACCCCCACAGGGCCCTTCGAAGCTTTCTTT.

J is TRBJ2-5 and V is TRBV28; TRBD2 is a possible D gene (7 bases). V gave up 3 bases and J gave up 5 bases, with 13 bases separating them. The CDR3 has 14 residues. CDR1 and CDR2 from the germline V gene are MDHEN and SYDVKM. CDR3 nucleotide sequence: TGTGCCAGCAGTTTGCGGGGGCTGATGGAGACCCAGTACTTC. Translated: CASSLRGLMETQYF.

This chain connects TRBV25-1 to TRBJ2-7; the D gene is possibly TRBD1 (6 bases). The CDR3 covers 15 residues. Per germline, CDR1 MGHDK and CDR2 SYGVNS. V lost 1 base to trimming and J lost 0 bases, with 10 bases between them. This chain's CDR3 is CASSESGVLSYEQYF. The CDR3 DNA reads TGTGCCAGCAGTGAATCAGGGGTCCTCTCCTACGAGCAGTACTTC.

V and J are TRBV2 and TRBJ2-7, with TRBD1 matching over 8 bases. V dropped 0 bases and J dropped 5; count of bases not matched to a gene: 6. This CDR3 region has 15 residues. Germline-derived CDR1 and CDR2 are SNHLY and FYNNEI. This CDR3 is CASSEARTGRNEQYF. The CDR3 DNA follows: TGTGCCAGCAGTGAAGCGCGGACAGGGCGCAACGAGCAGTACTTC. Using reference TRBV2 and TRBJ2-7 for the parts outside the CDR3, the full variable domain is EPEVTQTPSHQVTQMGQEVILRCVPISNHLYFYWYRQILGQKVEFLVSFYNNEISEKSEIFDDQFSVERPDGSNFTLKIRSTKLEDSAMYFCASSEARTGRNEQYFGPGTRLTVT.

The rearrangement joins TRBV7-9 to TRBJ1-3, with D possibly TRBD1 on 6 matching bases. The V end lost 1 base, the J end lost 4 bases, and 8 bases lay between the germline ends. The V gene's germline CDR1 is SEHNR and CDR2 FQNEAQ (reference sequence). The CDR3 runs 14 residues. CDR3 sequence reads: CASSLGGGGNTIYF. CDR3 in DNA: TGTGCCAGCAGCTTAGGAGGGGGAGGAAACACCATATATTTT.

The CDR3 coding sequence is TGTGCCAGCAGCTTAATGGGACAGGGCGGCGAGCAGTACTTC. It yields the protein CASSLMGQGGEQYF. V and J are TRBV7-3 and TRBJ2-7, with 9 positions matching TRBD1. Germline CDR1 SGHTA, CDR2 FQGTGA. This CDR3 is built from 14 residues. With V trimmed by 1 base and J by 6 bases, 4 bases remained unmatched.

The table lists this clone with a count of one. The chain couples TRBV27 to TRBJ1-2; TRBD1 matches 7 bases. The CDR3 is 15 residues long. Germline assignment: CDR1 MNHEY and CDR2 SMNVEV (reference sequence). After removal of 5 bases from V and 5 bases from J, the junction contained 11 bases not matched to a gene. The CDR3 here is CASSLTGQELYGYTF. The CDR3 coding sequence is TGTGCCAGCAGTCTTACAGGACAGGAGCTTTATGGCTACACCTTC.

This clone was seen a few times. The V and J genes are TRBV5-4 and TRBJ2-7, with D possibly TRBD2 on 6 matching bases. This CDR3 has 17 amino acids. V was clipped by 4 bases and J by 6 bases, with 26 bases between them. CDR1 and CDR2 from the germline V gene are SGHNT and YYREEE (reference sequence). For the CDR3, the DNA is TGTGCCAGCAGCACCGCCCAGCCGAGCGGGCTTACTGGCGAGCAGTACTTC. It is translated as CASSTAQPSGLTGEQYF.

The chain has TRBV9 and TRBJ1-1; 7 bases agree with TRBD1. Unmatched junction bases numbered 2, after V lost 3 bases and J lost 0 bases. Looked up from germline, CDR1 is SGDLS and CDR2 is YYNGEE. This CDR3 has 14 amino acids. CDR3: CASSGGQVNTEAFF. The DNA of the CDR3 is TGTGCCAGCAGCGGCGGACAGGTGAACACTGAAGCTTTCTTT.

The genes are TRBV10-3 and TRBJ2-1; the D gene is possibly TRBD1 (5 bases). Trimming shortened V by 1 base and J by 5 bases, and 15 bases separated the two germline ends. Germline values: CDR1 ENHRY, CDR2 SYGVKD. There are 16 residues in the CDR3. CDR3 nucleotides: TGTGCCATCAGTGAGTTTGGCAGGGCTACGAACAATGAGCAGTTCTTC. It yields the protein CAISEFGRATNNEQFF.

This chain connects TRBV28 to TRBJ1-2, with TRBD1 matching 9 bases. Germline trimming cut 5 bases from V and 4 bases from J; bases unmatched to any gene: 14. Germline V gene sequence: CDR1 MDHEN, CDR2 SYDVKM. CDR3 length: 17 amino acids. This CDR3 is CASSIGGTGTISYGYTF. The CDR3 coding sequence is TGTGCCAGCAGTATCGGAGGGACAGGGACCATTAGCTATGGCTACACCTTC.

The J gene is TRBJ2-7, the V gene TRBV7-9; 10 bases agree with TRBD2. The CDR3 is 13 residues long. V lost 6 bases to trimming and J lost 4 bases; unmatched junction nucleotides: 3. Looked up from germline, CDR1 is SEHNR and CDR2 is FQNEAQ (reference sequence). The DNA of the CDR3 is TGTGCCAGCAGTTCTAGCGGGGGTTACGAGCAGTACTTC. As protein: CASSSSGGYEQYF. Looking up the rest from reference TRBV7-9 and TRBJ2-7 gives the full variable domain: DTGVSQNPRHKITKRGQNVTFRCDPISEHNRLYWYRQTLGQGPEFLTYFQNEAQLEKSRLLSDRFSAERPKGSFSTLEIQRTEQGDSAMYLCASSSSGGYEQYFGPGTRLTVT.

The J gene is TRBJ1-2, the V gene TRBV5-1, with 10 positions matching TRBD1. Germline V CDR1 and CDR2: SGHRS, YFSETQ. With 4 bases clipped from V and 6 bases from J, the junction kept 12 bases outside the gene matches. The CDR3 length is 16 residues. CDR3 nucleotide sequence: TGCGCCAGCAGCCCACAGACAGGGGGCGGAGGGGATGGCTACACCTTC. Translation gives CASSPQTGGGGDGYTF.

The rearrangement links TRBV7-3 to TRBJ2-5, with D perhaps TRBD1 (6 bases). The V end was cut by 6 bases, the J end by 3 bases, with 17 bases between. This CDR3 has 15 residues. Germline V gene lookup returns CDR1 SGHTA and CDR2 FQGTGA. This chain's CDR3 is CASRFPGQKKETQYF. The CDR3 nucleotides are TGTGCCAGCAGATTCCCGGGACAAAAAAAAGAGACCCAGTACTTC.

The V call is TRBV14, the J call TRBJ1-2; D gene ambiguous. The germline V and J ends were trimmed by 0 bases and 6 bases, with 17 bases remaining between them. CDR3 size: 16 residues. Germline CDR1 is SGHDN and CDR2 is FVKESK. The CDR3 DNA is TGTGCCAGCAGCCAAGATCTAGGAGGGTACGGGGATGGCTACACCTTC. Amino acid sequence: CASSQDLGGYGDGYTF.

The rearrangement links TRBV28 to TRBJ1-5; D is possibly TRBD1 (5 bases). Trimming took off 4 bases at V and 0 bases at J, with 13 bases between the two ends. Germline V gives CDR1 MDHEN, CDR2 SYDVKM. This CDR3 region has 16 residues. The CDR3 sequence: CASSYRNFYSNQPQHF. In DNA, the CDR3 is TGTGCCAGCAGTTACAGGAATTTCTATAGCAATCAGCCCCAGCATTTT.

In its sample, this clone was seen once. The CDR3 region has the DNA TGCGCCAGCAAGAGGAACGAAAAACTGTTTTTT. Its protein is CASKRNEKLFF. This chain connects TRBV10-2 to TRBJ1-4; D is undetermined. The germline V gene encodes CDR1 WSHSY and CDR2 SAAADI. The V end was cut by 7 bases, the J end by 8 bases, with 8 bases between. CDR3 length: 11 residues.

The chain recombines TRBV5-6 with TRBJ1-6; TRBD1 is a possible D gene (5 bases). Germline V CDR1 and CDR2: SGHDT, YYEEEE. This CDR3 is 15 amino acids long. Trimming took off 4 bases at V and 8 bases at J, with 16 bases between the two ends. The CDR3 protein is CASSPDKGMHSPLHF. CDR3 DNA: TGTGCCAGCAGCCCGGACAAAGGAATGCATTCACCCCTCCACTTT.

This CDR3 reads CASSNPGGCHNEQFF. For the CDR3, the DNA is TGTGCCAGCAGCAATCCGGGAGGGTGCCACAATGAGCAGTTCTTC. The V call is TRBV21-1, the J call TRBJ2-1; the listed D gene, TRBD2, was not tested against the DNA. TRBV21-1 is described as a pseudogene. The CDR3 runs 15 residues.

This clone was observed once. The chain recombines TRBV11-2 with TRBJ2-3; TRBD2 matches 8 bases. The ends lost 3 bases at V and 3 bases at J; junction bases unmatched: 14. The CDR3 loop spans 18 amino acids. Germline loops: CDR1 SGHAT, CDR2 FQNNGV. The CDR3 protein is CASSFSTEPGLVTDTQYF. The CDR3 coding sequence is TGTGCCAGCAGCTTCTCTACCGAGCCGGGACTAGTAACAGATACGCAGTATTTT.

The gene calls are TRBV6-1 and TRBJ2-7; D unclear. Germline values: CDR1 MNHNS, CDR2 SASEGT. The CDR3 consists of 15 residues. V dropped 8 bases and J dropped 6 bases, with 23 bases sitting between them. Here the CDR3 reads CASCLFEENCLEQYF. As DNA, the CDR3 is TGTGCCAGCTGTCTTTTTGAGGAAAATTGCCTCGAGCAGTACTTC.